These 17 T cell receptor beta chains were sequenced from one sample in a study of blood T cell repertoires in COVID-19. Data came from immunoSEQ multiplex PCR; TCRdb stores just in-frame clones and leaves some out. The sample lists nearly 110,000 clones; 65% to 75% were seen once. The sample was peripheral blood. The receptor source for this set is a human donor with acute or convalescent COVID-19. The donor label of this sample is uncertain.

The rearrangement joins TRBV18 to TRBJ1-2; 11 nucleotides align to TRBD1. This CDR3 is 15 amino acids long. Germline values: CDR1 KGHSH, CDR2 LQKENI. Trimming cost V 0 bases and J 4 bases; bases outside gene matches: 1. The CDR3 DNA is TGTGCCAGCTCACCACCGGGACAGGGGGGCTATGGCTACACCTTC. It is translated as CASSPPGQGGYGYTF.

This chain connects TRBV2 to TRBJ1-6, with TRBD1 identical over 11 bases. Per germline, CDR1 SNHLY and CDR2 FYNNEI. V shed 11 bases and J 8 bases; nucleotides not matched to a gene: 5. This CDR3 comprises 13 residues. The CDR3 protein is CAAGGQGDSPLHF. The CDR3 nucleotides read TGTGCCGCGGGGGGACAGGGGGATTCACCCCTCCACTTT.

This clone has more than one count but fewer than ten. V is TRBV7-9 and J is TRBJ2-7; D perhaps matches TRBD2 (6 bases). This CDR3 is built from 15 residues. Looked up from germline, CDR1 is SEHNR and CDR2 is FQNEAQ (reference sequence). V was trimmed by 5 bases and J by 2 bases, leaving 16 bases between them. CDR3 residues: CASSRTGTGAYEQYV. CDR3 in DNA: TGTGCCAGCAGCCGGACGGGGACGGGGGCCTACGAGCAGTACGTC.

The genes are TRBV6-5 and TRBJ2-3; tentative D call: TRBD2 (7 bases). The CDR3 has 15 amino acids. Deletions cut 5 bases from V and 6 bases from J, with 18 bases between. Per the germline V gene, CDR1 is MNHEY and CDR2 is SVGAGI. The CDR3 here is CASSPGGGAGDTQYF. The CDR3 coding sequence is TGTGCCAGCAGTCCAGGCGGGGGCGCGGGGGATACGCAGTATTTT.

The chain recombines TRBV5-1 with TRBJ1-6, with D unresolved. Germline-derived CDR1 and CDR2 are SGHRS and YFSETQ. V gave up 0 bases and J gave up 7 bases, with 14 bases separating them. CDR3 length: 16 amino acids. The CDR3 loop reads CASSLAPSGRNSPLHF. In nucleotides, the CDR3 is TGCGCCAGCAGCTTGGCACCCAGTGGGAGGAATTCACCCCTCCACTTT.

The chain couples TRBV12-3 or TRBV12-4 to TRBJ2-1, with TRBD1 matching over 8 bases. The J segment lost 3 bases and the V segment lost 6 bases, leaving 1 base of the junction unmatched. CDR3 length: 13 residues. The CDR3 sequence: CASRDRGYNEQFF. CDR3 DNA sequence: TGTGCCAGCAGAGACAGGGGCTACAATGAGCAGTTCTTC.

J is TRBJ1-6 and V is TRBV5-1; possibly TRBD1 for D (6 bases). This CDR3 region has 14 residues. Trimming removed 4 bases at V and 8 bases at J, with 13 bases between. In germline, CDR1 is SGHRS, CDR2 YFSETQ. The CDR3 nucleotides read TGCGCCAGCAGCATCGGACAGTCCTATTCACCCCTCCACTTT. The encoded protein is CASSIGQSYSPLHF.

This clone was picked up a small number of times. V gene TRBV5-6 combines with J gene TRBJ1-1; D remains ambiguous. CDR1 and CDR2 from the germline V gene are SGHDT and YYEEEE. Trimming took 1 base from V and 1 from J, leaving 8 bases between them. The CDR3 consists of 14 residues. The CDR3 sequence is CASSLWQANTEAFF. The DNA for the CDR3 is TGTGCCAGCAGCTTGTGGCAGGCGAACACTGAAGCTTTCTTT.

The chain uses TRBV2 and TRBJ2-1, with 15 nucleotides matching TRBD2. V lost 7 bases and J lost 4; bases outside the gene matches: 5. The CDR3 runs to 16 residues. The germline V gene has CDR1 SNHLY and CDR2 FYNNEI. CDR3: CASTTGLAGGYNEQFF. As DNA, the CDR3 is TGTGCCAGCACCACGGGACTAGCGGGGGGTTACAATGAGCAGTTCTTC.

This rearrangement joins TRBV19 to TRBJ1-6; 7 bases are shared with TRBD1. The CDR3 is 15 residues long. Germline V CDR1 and CDR2: LNHDA, SQIVND (reference sequence). V was clipped by 5 bases and J by 3 bases; unmatched bases: 4. The CDR3 DNA reads TGTGCCAGTAGTGGCCGGGACAGCTATAATTCACCCCTCCACTTT. Protein sequence: CASSGRDSYNSPLHF. Based on the CDR3 plus reference TRBV19 and TRBJ1-6, the full variable domain is DGGITQSPKYLFRKEGQNVTLSCEQNLNHDAMYWYRQDPGQGLRLIYYSQIVNDFQKGDIAEGYSVSREKKESFPLTVTSAQKNPTAFYLCASSGRDSYNSPLHFGNGTRLTVT.

This clone was recorded once. The CDR3 spells CASSASTITYGYTF. The CDR3 DNA reads TGTGCCAGCAGTGCTTCGACAATCACGTATGGCTACACCTTC. The rearrangement joins TRBV2 to TRBJ1-2; D remains unclear. V gave up 4 bases and J gave up 5 bases, with 14 bases separating them. The CDR3 totals 14 residues. Germline CDR1 is SNHLY and CDR2 is FYNNEI.

The rearrangement joins TRBV10-3 to TRBJ1-2, with 7 bases that match TRBD1. CDR3 length: 18 residues. After removal of 3 bases from V and 4 bases from J, the junction contained 17 bases not matched to a gene. The germline CDR1 and CDR2 sequences are ENHRY and SYGVKD. The CDR3 loop is CAISDASGTASSVYGYTF. The CDR3 bases are TGTGCCATCAGTGATGCCTCCGGGACAGCCTCCAGCGTCTATGGCTACACCTTC.

Written as DNA, the CDR3 is TGCAGCGTTGTGCGGACAAATGTTTATGGCTACACCTTC. It codes for CSVVRTNVYGYTF. The V and J genes are TRBV29-1 and TRBJ1-2, with a possible D match to TRBD1 (5 bases). This CDR3 comprises 13 residues. V was cut by 4 bases and J by 5 bases, with 14 bases left in between. Germline CDR1 and CDR2: SQVTM and ANQGSEA.

This chain links TRBV18 with TRBJ1-2; the match to TRBD1 covers 8 bases. The germline V gene encodes CDR1 KGHSH and CDR2 LQKENI. The trim removed 4 bases at V and 8 bases at J, leaving 6 bases unmatched. The CDR3 has 13 residues. CDR3 sequence: CASSQSRDRGYTF. CDR3 bases: TGTGCCAGCTCACAATCCCGGGACAGGGGCTACACCTTC.

The V call is TRBV6-1, the J call TRBJ1-5; 8 bases align to TRBD1. The V gene's germline CDR1 is MNHNS and CDR2 SASEGT. Germline trimming cut 2 bases from V and 5 bases from J; bases unmatched to any gene: 5. CDR3 length: 15 residues. CDR3 DNA sequence: TGTGCCAGCAGTGAAACAGGGGGTCCATATCAGCCCCAGCATTTT. Its translation: CASSETGGPYQPQHF.

A few counts support this clone. The chain combines TRBV23-1 with TRBJ2-3; D gene uncertain. TRBV23-1 belongs to the ORF category, with a function that is uncertain. V was clipped by 5 bases and J by 4 bases, with 10 bases between them. CDR3 size: 13 residues. CDR3 in amino acids: CASSSPCADTQYF. CDR3 nucleotides: TGCGCCAGCAGTAGCCCGTGTGCAGATACGCAGTATTTT.

The chain is built from TRBV9 and TRBJ1-1; no clear D gene. From germline, CDR1 is SGDLS and CDR2 YYNGEE. V gave up 0 bases and J gave up 3 bases, with 6 bases separating them. There are 13 residues in the CDR3. The CDR3 nucleotides read TGTGCCAGCAGCGTAGTGGTAGACACTGAAGCTTTCTTT. Its protein is CASSVVVDTEAFF.